This T cell receptor beta chain was identified during a study of blood T cell repertoires in COVID-19 (dated by TCRdb to 2018 to 2020). With respect to the entire study: The collaborator samples originated in the United States, Italy and Spain and spanned the acute and convalescent phases of COVID-19. The prospective study material was composed of cDNA or gDNA derived from T cells, B-cell-depleted T cells, or PBMCs. Subjects who had been exposed to COVID-19, were actively infected with it, or had recovered from it provided the deeply sampled blood TCRbeta repertoires that made up the dataset. The repertoires were released in a freely available public database intended as a resource for research on the immune response to SARS-CoV-2. Samples came from the ongoing ImmuneRACE study (first 160 participants) plus 1,254 subjects from 6 global collaborators. A de-identified subject ID, COVID-19 status, age in years and sex were almost always included in the sample metadata. Where HLA class I and class II types were available, the types were taken from metadata supplied by the sample provider, not from assay-based typing. The paper as a whole reports these results and caveats: How much clinical and demographic metadata was included differed by source and by participant, and the metadata was provided uncurated.

In the prospective study, participants were roughly 18 to 95 years old, resided in about two dozen geographic areas of the United States, and were enrolled through a virtual design. In the prospective study, cohorts were assigned on the basis of participant-reported clinical history obtained from a screening survey and a study questionnaire. Recovered participants in ImmuneRACE Cohort 3 were defined by two consecutive negative NP/OP PCR tests, clearance by a healthcare professional, or resolution of symptoms. In the prospective study, mobile phlebotomists collected whole blood, serum and a nasopharyngeal or oropharyngeal swab from each participant. Participants in the prospective study had the option to provide additional blood draws and questionnaires over a roughly 2-month period. Prospective study blood samples were shipped either frozen or at room temperature before DNA extraction. The germline V gene provides CDR1 SGDLS and CDR2 YYNGEE. The CDR3 contains 13 residues, cysteine and phenylalanine counted. Of the read, only the CDR3 DNA is kept; its 39 bases are in frame from base 1. V drops 2 bases and J drops 0 bases, leaving 3 bases in between.

In regard to this clone: No antigen is known for it. The input lacks base qualities; no much larger clone sits a single base away. The identical CDR3 is also encoded by other nucleotide sequences in the sample.

TCRbeta CDR3 regions were amplified from genomic DNA using the immunoSEQ Assay, a bias-controlled multiplex PCR. For the original study's pipeline: Nucleated cell counts per sample were estimated from amplification of reference gene primers within the assay. Sequence reads were collapsed and filtered to measure the absolute abundance of every unique TCRbeta CDR3 rearrangement. For each sample, productive Simpson clonality was calculated as the square root of Simpson's diversity index across productive rearrangements. TCRdb took this table from immuneACCESS and kept in-frame rearrangements with V and J called. Such tables lack part of the clones; where checked against another copy, unresolved V genes explain under half of the gap, and the rest is unexplained. V and J calls and clone size are those listed in that table; D and trimming were worked out from the DNA. The sample table lists about 400,000 clones, around nine tenths of them with a count of one. The ten largest make up about 10% of the sample.

The material sequenced was PBMCs or T cells enriched from blood (not recorded which). Recombination joined TRBV9 with TRBJ1-3; the D gene assignment is ambiguous. This TCR came from a woman in her 50s who had recovered from COVID-19. Here is the DNA: TGTGCCAGCAGCGTCAGCTCTGGAAACACCATATATTTT. Protein translation: CASSVSSGNTIYF.